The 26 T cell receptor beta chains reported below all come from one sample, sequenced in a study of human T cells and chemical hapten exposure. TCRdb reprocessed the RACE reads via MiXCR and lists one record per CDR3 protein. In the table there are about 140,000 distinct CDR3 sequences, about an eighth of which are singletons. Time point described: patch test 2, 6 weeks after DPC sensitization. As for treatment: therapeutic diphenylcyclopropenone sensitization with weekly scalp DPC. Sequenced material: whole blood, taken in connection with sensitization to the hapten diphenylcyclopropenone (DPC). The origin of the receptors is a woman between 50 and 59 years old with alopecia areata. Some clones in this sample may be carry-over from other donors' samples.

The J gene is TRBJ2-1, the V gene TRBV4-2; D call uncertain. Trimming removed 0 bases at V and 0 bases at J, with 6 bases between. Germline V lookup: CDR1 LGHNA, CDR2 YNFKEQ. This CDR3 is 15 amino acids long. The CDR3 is CASSQEYLSYNEQFF. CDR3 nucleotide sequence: TGTGCCAGCAGCCAAGAATACCTCTCCTACAATGAGCAGTTCTTC.

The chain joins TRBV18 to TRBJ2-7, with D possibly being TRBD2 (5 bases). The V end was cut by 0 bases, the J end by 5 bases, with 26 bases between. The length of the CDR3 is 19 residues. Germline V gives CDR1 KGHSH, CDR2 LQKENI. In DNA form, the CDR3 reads TGTGCCAGCTCACCACCGCGGCTAGTGGGAGAAGAGAAGACTAACGAGCAGTACTTC. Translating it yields CASSPPRLVGEEKTNEQYF.

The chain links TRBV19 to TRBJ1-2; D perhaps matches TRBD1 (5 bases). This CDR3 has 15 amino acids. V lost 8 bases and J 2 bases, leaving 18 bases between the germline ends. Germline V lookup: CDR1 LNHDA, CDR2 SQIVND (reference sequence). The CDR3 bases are TGTGCCAGTTCGAAAGCCGGGACTGTAAACTATGGCTACACCTTC. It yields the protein CASSKAGTVNYGYTF.

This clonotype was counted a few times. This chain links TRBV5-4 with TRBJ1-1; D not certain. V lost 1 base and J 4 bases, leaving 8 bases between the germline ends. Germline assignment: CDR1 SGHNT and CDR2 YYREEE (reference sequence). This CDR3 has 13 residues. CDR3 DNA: TGTGCCAGCAGCTTGCGCGGGAGCACTGAAGCTTTCTTT. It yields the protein CASSLRGSTEAFF.

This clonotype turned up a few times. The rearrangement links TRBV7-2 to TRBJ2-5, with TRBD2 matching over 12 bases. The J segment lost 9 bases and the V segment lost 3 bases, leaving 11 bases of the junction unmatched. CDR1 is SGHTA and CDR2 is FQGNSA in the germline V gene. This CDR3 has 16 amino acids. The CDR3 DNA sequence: TGTGCCAGCAGCTTCGGACTAGCGGGACTGGCGGGGGCCCAGTACTTC. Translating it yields CASSFGLAGLAGAQYF.

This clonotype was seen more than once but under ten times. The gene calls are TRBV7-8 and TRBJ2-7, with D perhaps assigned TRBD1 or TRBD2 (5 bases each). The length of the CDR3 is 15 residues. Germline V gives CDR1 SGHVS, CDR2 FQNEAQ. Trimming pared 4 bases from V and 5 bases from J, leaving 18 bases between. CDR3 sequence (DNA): TGTGCCAGCAGCTCTCTCCGGAGGCAGGGAAACGAGCAGTACTTC. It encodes CASSSLRRQGNEQYF.

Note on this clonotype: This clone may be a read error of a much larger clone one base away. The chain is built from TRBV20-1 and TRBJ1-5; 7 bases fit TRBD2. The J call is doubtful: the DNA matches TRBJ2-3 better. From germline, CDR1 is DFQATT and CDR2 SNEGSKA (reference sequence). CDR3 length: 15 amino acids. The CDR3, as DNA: TGCAGTGCTAGAGTCCGGGGGGTGCCCAATCAGCCCCAGTATTTT. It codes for CSARVRGVPNQPQYF.

The CDR3 DNA follows: TGTGCCAGCAGCCCTTGGGGGGGACCTAGCACAGATACGCAGTATTTT. Protein product: CASSPWGGPSTDTQYF. V and J are TRBV11-2 and TRBJ2-3; 7 bases line up with TRBD2. This CDR3 contains 16 residues. Germline V gene sequence: CDR1 SGHAT, CDR2 FQNNGV. The ends lost 5 bases at V and 0 bases at J; junction bases unmatched: 8.

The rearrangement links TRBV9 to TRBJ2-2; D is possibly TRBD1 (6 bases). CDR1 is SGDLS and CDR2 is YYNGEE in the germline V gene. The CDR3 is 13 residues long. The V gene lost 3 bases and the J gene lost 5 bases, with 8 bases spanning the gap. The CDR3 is CASSAGVTGELFF. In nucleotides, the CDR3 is TGTGCCAGCAGCGCAGGGGTAACCGGGGAGCTGTTTTTT.

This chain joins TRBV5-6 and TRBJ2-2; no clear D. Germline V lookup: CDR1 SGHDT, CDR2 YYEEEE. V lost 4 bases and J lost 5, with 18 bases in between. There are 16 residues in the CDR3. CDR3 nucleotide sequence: TGTGCCAGCAGCCTGCCCGGCGAGTTGATTACCGGGGAGCTGTTTTTT. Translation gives CASSLPGELITGELFF.

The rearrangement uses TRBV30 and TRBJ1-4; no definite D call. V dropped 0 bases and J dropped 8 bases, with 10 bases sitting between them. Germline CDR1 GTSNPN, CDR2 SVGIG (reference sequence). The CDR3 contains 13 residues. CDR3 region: CAWSVARGEKLFF. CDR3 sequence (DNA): TGTGCCTGGAGTGTAGCACGTGGGGAAAAACTGTTTTTT.

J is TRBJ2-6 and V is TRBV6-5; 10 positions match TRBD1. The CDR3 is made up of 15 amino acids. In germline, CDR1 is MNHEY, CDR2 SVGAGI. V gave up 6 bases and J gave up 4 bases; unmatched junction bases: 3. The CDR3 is CASRGQGLGANVLTF. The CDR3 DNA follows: TGTGCCAGCAGGGGACAGGGGCTCGGGGCCAACGTCCTGACTTTC.

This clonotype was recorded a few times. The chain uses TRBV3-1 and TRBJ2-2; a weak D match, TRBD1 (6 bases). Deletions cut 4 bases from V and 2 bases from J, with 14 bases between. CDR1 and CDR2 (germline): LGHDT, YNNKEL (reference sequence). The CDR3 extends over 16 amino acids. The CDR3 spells CASSRLGAKNTGELFF. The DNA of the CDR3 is TGTGCCAGCAGCCGTCTGGGGGCGAAAAACACCGGGGAGCTGTTTTTT.

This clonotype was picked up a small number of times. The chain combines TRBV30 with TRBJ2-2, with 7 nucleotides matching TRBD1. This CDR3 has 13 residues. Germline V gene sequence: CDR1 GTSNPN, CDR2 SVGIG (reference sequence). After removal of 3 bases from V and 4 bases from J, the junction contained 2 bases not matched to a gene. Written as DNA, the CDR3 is TGTGCCTGGAGCCGGGACAGCACCGGGGAGCTGTTTTTT. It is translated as CAWSRDSTGELFF.

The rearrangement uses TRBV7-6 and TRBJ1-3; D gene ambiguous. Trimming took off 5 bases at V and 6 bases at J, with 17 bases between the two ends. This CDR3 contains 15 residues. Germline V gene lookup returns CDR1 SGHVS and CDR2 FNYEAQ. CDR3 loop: CASSPDQLAENTIYF. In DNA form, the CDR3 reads TGTGCCAGCAGCCCTGATCAGTTGGCTGAAAACACCATATATTTT.

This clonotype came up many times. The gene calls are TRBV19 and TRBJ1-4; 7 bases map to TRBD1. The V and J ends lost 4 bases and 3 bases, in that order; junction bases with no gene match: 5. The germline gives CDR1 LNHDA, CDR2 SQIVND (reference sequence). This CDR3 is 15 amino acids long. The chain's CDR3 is CASSTKGAANEKLFF. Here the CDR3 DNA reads TGTGCCAGTAGTACAAAGGGGGCGGCTAATGAAAAACTGTTTTTT.

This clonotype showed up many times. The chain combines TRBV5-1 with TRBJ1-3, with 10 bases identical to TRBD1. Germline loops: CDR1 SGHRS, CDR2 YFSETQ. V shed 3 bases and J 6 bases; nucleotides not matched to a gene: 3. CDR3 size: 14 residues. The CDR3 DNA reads TGCGCCAGCAGCTCCGGGACAGGGGAAAACACCATATATTTT. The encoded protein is CASSSGTGENTIYF.

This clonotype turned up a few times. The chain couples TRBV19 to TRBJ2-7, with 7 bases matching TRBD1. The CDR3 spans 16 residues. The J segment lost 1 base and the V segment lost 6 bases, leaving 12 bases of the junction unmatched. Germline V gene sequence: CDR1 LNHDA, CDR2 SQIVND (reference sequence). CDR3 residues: CASSNRRTGSSYEQYF. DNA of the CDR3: TGTGCCAGTAGCAACCGAAGGACAGGATCATCCTACGAGCAGTACTTC. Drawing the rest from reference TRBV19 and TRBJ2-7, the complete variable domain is DGGITQSPKYLFRKEGQNVTLSCEQNLNHDAMYWYRQDPGQGLRLIYYSQIVNDFQKGDIAEGYSVSREKKESFPLTVTSAQKNPTAFYLCASSNRRTGSSYEQYFGPGTRLTVT.

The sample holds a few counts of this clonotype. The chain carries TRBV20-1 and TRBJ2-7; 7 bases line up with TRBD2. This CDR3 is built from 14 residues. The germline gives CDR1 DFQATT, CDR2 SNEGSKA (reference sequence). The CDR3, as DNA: TGCGGTGACAAAAGGGGACTACCTTCCTACGAGCAGTACTTC. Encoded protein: CGDKRGLPSYEQYF.

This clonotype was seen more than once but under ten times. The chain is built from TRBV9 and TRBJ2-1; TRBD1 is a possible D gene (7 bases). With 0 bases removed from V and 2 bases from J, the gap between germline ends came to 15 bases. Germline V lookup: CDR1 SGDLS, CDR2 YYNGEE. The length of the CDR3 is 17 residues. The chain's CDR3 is CASSVATGGGPYNEQFF. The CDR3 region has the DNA TGTGCCAGCAGCGTAGCTACAGGAGGGGGCCCCTACAATGAGCAGTTCTTC.

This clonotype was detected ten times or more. CDR3 coding DNA: TGTGCCAGCAGTGAATGGGGCGAATCCAAAAAACTGTTTTTT. This gives the protein CASSEWGESKKLFF. The chain links TRBV27 to TRBJ1-4; D possibly corresponds to TRBD1 (5 bases). The CDR3 is made up of 14 amino acids. Looked up from germline, CDR1 is MNHEY and CDR2 is SMNVEV (reference sequence). Deletions cut 5 bases from V and 9 bases from J, with 16 bases between.

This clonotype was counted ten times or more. Here the CDR3 reads CASSWTGNTEAFF. The CDR3, as DNA: TGTGCCAGCAGTTGGACAGGGAACACTGAAGCTTTCTTT. This chain joins TRBV6-2 or TRBV6-3 and TRBJ1-1; 7 positions agree with TRBD1. The V gene end was trimmed by 4 bases and the J gene end by 1 base; junction bases not matched to a gene: 0. CDR3 length: 13 residues. Germline values: CDR1 MNHEY, CDR2 SVGEGT.

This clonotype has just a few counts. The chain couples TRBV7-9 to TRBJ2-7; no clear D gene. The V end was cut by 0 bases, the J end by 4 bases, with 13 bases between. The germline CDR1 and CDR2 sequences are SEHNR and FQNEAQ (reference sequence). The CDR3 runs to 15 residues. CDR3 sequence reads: CASSLAPGPEYEQYF. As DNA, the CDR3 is TGTGCCAGCAGCTTAGCCCCGGGCCCGGAGTACGAGCAGTACTTC.

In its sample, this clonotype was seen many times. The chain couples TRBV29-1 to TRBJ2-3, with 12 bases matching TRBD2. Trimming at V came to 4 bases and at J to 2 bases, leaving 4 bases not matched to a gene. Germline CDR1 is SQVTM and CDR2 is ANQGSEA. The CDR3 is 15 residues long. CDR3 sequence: CSVGLAGDITDTQYF. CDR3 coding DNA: TGCAGCGTTGGACTAGCGGGGGATATCACAGATACGCAGTATTTT.

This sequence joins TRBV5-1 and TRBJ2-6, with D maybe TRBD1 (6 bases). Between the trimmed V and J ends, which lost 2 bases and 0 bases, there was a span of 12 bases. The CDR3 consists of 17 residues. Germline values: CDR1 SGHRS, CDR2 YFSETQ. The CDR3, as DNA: TGCGCCAGCAGCTTCCGACAGGCCTCCTCTGGGGCCAACGTCCTGACTTTC. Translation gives CASSFRQASSGANVLTF.

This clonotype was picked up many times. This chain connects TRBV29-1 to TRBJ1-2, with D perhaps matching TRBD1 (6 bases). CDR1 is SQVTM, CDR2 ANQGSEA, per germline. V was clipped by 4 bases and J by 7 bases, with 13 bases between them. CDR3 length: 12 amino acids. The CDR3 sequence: CSVGGAESGYTF. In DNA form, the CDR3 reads TGCAGCGTTGGGGGGGCGGAAAGTGGCTACACCTTC.